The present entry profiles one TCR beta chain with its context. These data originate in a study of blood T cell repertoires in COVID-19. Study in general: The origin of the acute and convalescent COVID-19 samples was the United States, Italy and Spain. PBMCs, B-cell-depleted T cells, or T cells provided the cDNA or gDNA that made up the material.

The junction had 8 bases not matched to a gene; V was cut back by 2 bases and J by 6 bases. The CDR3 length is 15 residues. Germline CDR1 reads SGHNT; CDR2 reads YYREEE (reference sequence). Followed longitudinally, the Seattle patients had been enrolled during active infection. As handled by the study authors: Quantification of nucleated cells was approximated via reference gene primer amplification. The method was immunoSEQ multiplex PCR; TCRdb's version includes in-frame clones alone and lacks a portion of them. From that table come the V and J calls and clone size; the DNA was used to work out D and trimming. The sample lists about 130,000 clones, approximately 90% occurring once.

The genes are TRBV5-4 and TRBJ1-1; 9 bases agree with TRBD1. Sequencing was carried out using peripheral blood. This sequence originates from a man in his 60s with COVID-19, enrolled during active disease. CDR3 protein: CASSFSDRGVAEAFF. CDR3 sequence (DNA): TGTGCCAGCAGCTTTTCCGACAGGGGGGTCGCTGAAGCTTTCTTT.